This TCR beta chain was profiled in a study of T cell responses to AZD1222 COVID-19 vaccine. CDR1 is LNHDA, CDR2 SQIVND, per germline (reference sequence). The J segment lost 4 bases and the V segment lost 7 bases, leaving 7 bases of the junction unmatched. The CDR3 totals 14 residues. Only in-frame clones appear in the TCRdb table, and some are missing; sequencing was by immunoSEQ multiplex PCR. The table lists roughly 40,000 clones, less than 95% of them singletons. The sequencing here drew on peripheral blood, taken 28 days after the second AZD1222 dose. The receptor was derived from an adult who received the AZD1222 COVID-19 vaccine. The rearrangement links TRBV19 to TRBJ1-5; 7 bases match TRBD1. This CDR3 is CASNPVQGNQPQHF. The CDR3 DNA reads TGTGCCAGTAACCCGGTACAGGGGAATCAGCCCCAGCATTTT.